These 10 T cell receptor beta chains share one sample of origin, sequenced in a study of brain T cells in children with intractable seizures. The method was immunoSEQ multiplex PCR; TCRdb's version includes in-frame clones alone and lacks a portion of them. Of about 22,000 clones in the sample, 94% were seen once. The sample was peripheral blood, taken at surgery. The receptors here all came from a boy aged 10-17 years with focal cortical dysplasia and intractable seizures.

This clone has just one count. The chain couples TRBV5-1 to TRBJ2-2; D is unclear. CDR1 SGHRS and CDR2 YFSETQ come from the germline V gene. The CDR3 is made up of 13 amino acids. Trimming removed 6 bases at V and 2 bases at J, with 8 bases between. CDR3 loop: CASKRPNTGELFF. Here the CDR3 DNA reads TGCGCCAGCAAAAGACCCAACACCGGGGAGCTGTTTTTT.

The chain uses TRBV20-1 and TRBJ2-7; D might be TRBD1 (5 bases). The germline gives CDR1 DFQATT, CDR2 SNEGSKA (reference sequence). The CDR3 is 11 residues long. Trimming removed 6 bases at V and 6 bases at J, with 12 bases between. CDR3 sequence: CSAPTASEQYF. In DNA form, the CDR3 reads TGCAGTGCCCCGACAGCCTCCGAGCAGTACTTC.

The chain links TRBV11-2 to TRBJ2-2; 11 nucleotides line up with TRBD2. From germline, CDR1 is SGHAT and CDR2 FQNNGV. The V gene end was trimmed by 5 bases and the J gene end by 7 bases; junction bases not matched to a gene: 6. This CDR3 region has 15 residues. The CDR3 loop reads CASSPSGGLVGELFF. The CDR3 coding sequence is TGTGCCAGCAGCCCTAGCGGGGGGTTGGTCGGGGAGCTGTTTTTT.

This chain links TRBV13 with TRBJ2-1; D is perhaps TRBD1 (5 bases). The CDR3 runs to 14 residues. Trimming took 3 bases from V and 5 from J, leaving 11 bases between them. Germline loops: CDR1 PRHDT, CDR2 FYEKMQ (reference sequence). The CDR3 sequence is CASSLARANNEQFF. The CDR3, as DNA: TGTGCCAGCAGCTTGGCCAGGGCCAACAATGAGCAGTTCTTC.

The rearrangement joins TRBV9 to TRBJ2-2; no clear D. The CDR3 has 14 amino acids. The germline gives CDR1 SGDLS, CDR2 YYNGEE. The V gene lost 2 bases and the J gene lost 2 bases, with 7 bases spanning the gap. The CDR3 bases are TGTGCCAGCAGCGTCACAGTAAACACCGGGGAGCTGTTTTTT. Its protein is CASSVTVNTGELFF.

The chain carries TRBV10-2 and TRBJ1-1; 12 bases are a match to TRBD1. Germline V gene sequence: CDR1 WSHSY, CDR2 SAAADI. CDR3 size: 18 residues. V was clipped by 6 bases and J by 4 bases; unmatched bases: 15. CDR3 sequence reads: CASSPWWDRGRGGTEAFF. In DNA, the CDR3 is TGCGCCAGCAGCCCATGGTGGGACAGGGGGCGCGGAGGCACTGAAGCTTTCTTT.

This clone was seen a single time. The chain joins TRBV5-1 to TRBJ2-7, with D uncertain. The CDR3 loop spans 12 amino acids. V was cut by 5 bases and J by 7 bases, with 13 bases left in between. The germline V gene has CDR1 SGHRS and CDR2 YFSETQ. The CDR3 protein is CASSTDRREQYF. CDR3 DNA: TGCGCCAGCAGTACAGACCGTCGGGAGCAGTACTTC.

This clone is a singleton in its sample. The V call is TRBV28, the J call TRBJ2-7; D may be TRBD2 (6 bases). CDR3 length: 12 amino acids. V was clipped by 2 bases and J by 6 bases, with 8 bases between them. Looked up from germline, CDR1 is MDHEN and CDR2 is SYDVKM. CDR3: CASSLTGSEQYV. The DNA for the CDR3 is TGTGCCAGCAGTTTAACCGGGAGCGAGCAGTACGTC.

The V gene is TRBV30, the J gene TRBJ2-1, with 8 bases identical to TRBD2. The CDR3 consists of 17 residues. Germline-derived CDR1 and CDR2 are GTSNPN and SVGIG (reference sequence). V lost 3 bases, J lost 7 bases, and 17 bases stayed unmatched. The CDR3 sequence: CAWSVVPWTGGRNEQFF. CDR3 nucleotides: TGTGCCTGGAGCGTCGTTCCTTGGACGGGAGGGCGAAATGAGCAGTTCTTC.

V and J are TRBV19 and TRBJ1-6; maybe TRBD1 (5 bases). Trimming took off 11 bases at V and 6 bases at J, with 17 bases between the two ends. The CDR3 is 14 residues long. Looked up from germline, CDR1 is LNHDA and CDR2 is SQIVND (reference sequence). Here the CDR3 DNA reads TGTGCCGGGGGGACGGGACGGCTTAATTCACCCCTCCACTTT. Encoded protein: CAGGTGRLNSPLHF.